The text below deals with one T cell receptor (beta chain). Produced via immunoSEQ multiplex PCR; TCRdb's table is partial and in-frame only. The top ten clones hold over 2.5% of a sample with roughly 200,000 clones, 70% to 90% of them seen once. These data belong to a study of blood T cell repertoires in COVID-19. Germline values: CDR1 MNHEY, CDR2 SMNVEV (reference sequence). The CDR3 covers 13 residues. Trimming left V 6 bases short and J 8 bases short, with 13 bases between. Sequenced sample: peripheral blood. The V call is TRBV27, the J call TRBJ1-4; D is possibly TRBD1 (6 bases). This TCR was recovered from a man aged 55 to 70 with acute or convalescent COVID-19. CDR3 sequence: CASSYRVGEKLFF. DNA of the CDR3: TGTGCCAGCAGCTACAGGGTGGGGGAAAAACTGTTTTTT.